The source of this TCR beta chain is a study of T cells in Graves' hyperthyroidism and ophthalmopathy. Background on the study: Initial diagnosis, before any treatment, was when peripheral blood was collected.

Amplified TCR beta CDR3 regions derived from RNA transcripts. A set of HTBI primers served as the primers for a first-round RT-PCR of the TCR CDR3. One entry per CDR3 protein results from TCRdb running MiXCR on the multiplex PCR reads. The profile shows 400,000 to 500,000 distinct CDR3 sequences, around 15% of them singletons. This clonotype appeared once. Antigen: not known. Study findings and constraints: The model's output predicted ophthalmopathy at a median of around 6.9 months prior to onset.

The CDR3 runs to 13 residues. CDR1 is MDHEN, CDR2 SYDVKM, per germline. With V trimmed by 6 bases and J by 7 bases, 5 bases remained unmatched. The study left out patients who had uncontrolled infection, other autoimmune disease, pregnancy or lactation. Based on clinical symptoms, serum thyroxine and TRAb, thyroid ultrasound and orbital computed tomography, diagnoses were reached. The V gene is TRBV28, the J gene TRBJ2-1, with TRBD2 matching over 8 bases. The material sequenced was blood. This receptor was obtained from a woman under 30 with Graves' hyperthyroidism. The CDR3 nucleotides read TGTGCCAGCAGGGCTAGCGGGTCTAATGAGCAGTTCTTC. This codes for CASRASGSNEQFF.